Listed below are T cell receptor beta chains from one sample, sequenced in a study of T cells in Graves' hyperthyroidism and ophthalmopathy. Via MiXCR, TCRdb re-called the multiplex PCR reads, giving one row per CDR3 protein. The repertoire has about 400,000 distinct CDR3 sequences, about a sixth of them found once; the top ten carry 13% to 15%. Material for sequencing was blood. Receptors were obtained from a young woman with Graves' hyperthyroidism. CDR3s include the opening cysteine and the closing phenylalanine or tryptophan. A D gene is named only where the DNA matches it firmly. A row's size may be missing; if present it is once, few, many or a size class.

V,length,J,D,size,CDR3,DNA
TRBV7-2,14,TRBJ1-1,NA,many,CASSLGYKNTEAFF,TGTGCCAGCAGCTTGGGGTATAAGAACACTGAAGCTTTCTTT
TRBV29-1,14,TRBJ1-1,NA,NA,CSVEALGPNTEAFF,TGCAGCGTTGAGGCTTTAGGCCCGAACACTGAAGCTTTCTTT
TRBV4-1,17,TRBJ2-1,NA,few,CASSQDHRRGAYNEQFF,TGCGCCAGCAGCCAAGATCATCGGCGGGGTGCCTACAATGAGCAGTTCTTC
TRBV7-8,16,TRBJ1-1,NA,NA,CASSLVFGEFGTEAFF,TGTGCCAGCAGCTTAGTATTTGGGGAATTTGGCACTGAAGCTTTCTTT
TRBV6-5,14,TRBJ1-5,NA,NA,CASSYGARAGPQHF,TGTGCCAGCAGTTACGGAGCCAGGGCCGGACCCCAGCATTTT
TRBV7-8,14,TRBJ1-4,NA,few,CASSLGRGGEKLFF,TGTGCCAGCAGCTTAGGCAGGGGAGGTGAAAAACTGTTTTTT
TRBV19,15,TRBJ2-3,TRBD2,NA,CASRIAGARTDTQYF,TGTGCCAGTAGGATAGCGGGAGCGCGGACAGATACGCAGTATTTT
TRBV6-1,15,TRBJ2-7,TRBD2,many,CASHDLAGGLYEQYF,TGTGCCAGCCATGACCTAGCGGGGGGACTCTACGAGCAGTACTTC
TRBV2,15,TRBJ2-1,NA,few,CASSPKPLIYNEQFF,TGTGCCAGCAGCCCGAAGCCCCTAATTTACAATGAGCAGTTCTTC
TRBV24-1,13,TRBJ1-1,NA,NA,CATSEHSDTEAFF,TGTGCCACCAGTGAACATTCGGACACTGAAGCTTTCTTT